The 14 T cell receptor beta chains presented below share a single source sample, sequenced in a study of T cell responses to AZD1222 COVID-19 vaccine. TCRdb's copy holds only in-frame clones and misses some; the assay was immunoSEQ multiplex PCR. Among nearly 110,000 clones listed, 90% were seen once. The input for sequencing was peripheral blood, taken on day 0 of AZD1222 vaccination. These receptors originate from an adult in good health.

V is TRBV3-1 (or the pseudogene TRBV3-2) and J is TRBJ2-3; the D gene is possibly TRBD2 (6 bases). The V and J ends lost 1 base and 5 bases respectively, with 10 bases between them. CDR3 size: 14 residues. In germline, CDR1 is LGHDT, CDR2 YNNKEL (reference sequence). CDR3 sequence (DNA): TGTGCCAGCAGCCAAGTGACGGGAGTAGATACGCAGTATTTT. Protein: CASSQVTGVDTQYF.

CDR3 in amino acids: CAIKQNLLLRNQPQHF. CDR3 nucleotides: TGTGCCATAAAACAGAACCTCCTCTTAAGGAATCAGCCCCAGCATTTT. J is TRBJ1-5 and V is TRBV24-1; D unclear. Per germline, CDR1 KGHDR and CDR2 SFDVKD. V was clipped by 11 bases and J by 4 bases, with 23 bases between them. The length of the CDR3 is 16 residues.

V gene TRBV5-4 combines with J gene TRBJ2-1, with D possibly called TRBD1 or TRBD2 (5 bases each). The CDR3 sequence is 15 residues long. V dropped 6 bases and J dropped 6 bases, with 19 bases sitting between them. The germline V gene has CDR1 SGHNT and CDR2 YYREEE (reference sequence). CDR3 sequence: CASTTPRDELNEQFF. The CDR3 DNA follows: TGTGCCAGCACCACCCCACGGGACGAGCTCAATGAGCAGTTCTTC.

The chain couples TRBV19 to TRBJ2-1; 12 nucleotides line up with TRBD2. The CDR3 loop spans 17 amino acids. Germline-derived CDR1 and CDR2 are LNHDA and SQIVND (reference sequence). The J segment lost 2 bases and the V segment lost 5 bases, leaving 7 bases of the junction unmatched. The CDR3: CASSRTSGKGPYNEQFF. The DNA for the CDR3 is TGTGCCAGTAGTCGGACTAGCGGGAAAGGACCCTACAATGAGCAGTTCTTC.

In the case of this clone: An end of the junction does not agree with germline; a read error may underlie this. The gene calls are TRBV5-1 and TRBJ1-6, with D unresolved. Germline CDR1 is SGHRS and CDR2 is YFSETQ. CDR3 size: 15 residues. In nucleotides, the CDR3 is TGCGCCAGCAGTTTGGAATCTAGAAGTAATTCACCCCTCCACTTT. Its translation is CASSLESRSNSPLHF.

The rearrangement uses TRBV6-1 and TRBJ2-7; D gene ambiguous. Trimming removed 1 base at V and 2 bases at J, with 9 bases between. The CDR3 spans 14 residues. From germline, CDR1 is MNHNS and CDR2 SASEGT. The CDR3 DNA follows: TGTGCCAGCAGTGAAGGGGCGGAACCCTACGAGCAGTACTTC. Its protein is CASSEGAEPYEQYF.

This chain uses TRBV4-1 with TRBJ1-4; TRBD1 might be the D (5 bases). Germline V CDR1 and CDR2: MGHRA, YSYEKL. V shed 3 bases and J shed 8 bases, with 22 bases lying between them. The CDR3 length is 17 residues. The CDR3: CASSQFPQGRHKEKLFF. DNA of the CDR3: TGCGCCAGCAGCCAGTTCCCTCAGGGCAGGCACAAGGAAAAACTGTTTTTT.

The DNA for the CDR3 is TGTGCCAGCAGCTTAGTCGGAACTACTAATGAAAAACTGTTTTTT. It encodes CASSLVGTTNEKLFF. V usage is TRBV7-9 and J usage is TRBJ1-4; D call uncertain. Deletions cut 1 base from V and 2 bases from J, with 8 bases between. The CDR3 has 15 amino acids. CDR1 is SEHNR and CDR2 is FQNEAQ in the germline V gene (reference sequence).

As DNA, the CDR3 is TGTGCCAGCAGCCAAGGGGATCGTCTGAGCTCCTACAATGAGCAGTTCTTC. Its protein is CASSQGDRLSSYNEQFF. V and J are TRBV3-1 (or the pseudogene TRBV3-2) and TRBJ2-1; D ambiguous. The CDR3 sequence is 17 residues long. Germline V gene lookup returns CDR1 LGHDT and CDR2 YNNKEL (reference sequence). V lost 1 base and J 0 bases, leaving 13 bases between the germline ends.

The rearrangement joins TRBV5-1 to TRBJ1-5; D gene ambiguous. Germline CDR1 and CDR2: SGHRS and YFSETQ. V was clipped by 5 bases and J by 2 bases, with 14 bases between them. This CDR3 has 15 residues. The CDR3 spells CASSPNPGGNQPQHF. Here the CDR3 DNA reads TGCGCCAGCAGTCCGAATCCGGGAGGCAATCAGCCCCAGCATTTT.

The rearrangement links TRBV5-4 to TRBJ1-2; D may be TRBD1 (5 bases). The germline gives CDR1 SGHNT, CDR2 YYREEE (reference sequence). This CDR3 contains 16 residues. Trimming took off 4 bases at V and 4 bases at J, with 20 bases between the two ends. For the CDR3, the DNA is TGTGCCAGCAGCACCCTAAACCTTTTGGGGCCCTATGGCTACACCTTC. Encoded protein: CASSTLNLLGPYGYTF.

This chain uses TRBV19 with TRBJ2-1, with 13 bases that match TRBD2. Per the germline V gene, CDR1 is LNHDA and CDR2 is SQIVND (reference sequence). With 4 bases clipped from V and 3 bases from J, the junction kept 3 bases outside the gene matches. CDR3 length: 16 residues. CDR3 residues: CASSRTSGGFYNEQFF. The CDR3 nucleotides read TGTGCCAGTAGTAGGACTAGCGGGGGATTCTACAATGAGCAGTTCTTC.

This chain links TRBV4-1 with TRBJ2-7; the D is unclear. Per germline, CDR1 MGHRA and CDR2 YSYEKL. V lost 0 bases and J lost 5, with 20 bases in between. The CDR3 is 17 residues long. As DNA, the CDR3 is TGCGCCAGCAGCCAAGAGAGTAGAATTGTGAGTCCCCACGAGCAGTACTTC. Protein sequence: CASSQESRIVSPHEQYF.

The CDR3 DNA follows: TGTGCCAGCGGAATCAAGGCCAGATCCGAGCAGTACTTC. Amino acids: CASGIKARSEQYF. The J gene is TRBJ2-7, the V gene TRBV12-3 or TRBV12-4, with D hard to call. Trimming removed 8 bases at V and 6 bases at J, with 17 bases between. The CDR3 is 13 amino acids.